This T cell receptor beta chain is drawn from a study of blood T cell repertoires in COVID-19. This clone was seen only a few times. The germline CDR1 and CDR2 sequences are GTSNPN and SVGIG (reference sequence). V was trimmed by 5 bases and J by 2 bases, leaving 6 bases between them. The CDR3 is 11 residues long. Produced via immunoSEQ multiplex PCR; TCRdb's table is partial and in-frame only. The top ten clones hold more than 1% of a sample with fewer than 300,000 clones, around 88% of them seen once. This receptor was identified in a woman in her forties with acute COVID-19. The V and J genes are TRBV30 and TRBJ1-2; maybe TRBD1 (6 bases). The specimen was PBMCs or T cells enriched from blood (not recorded which). In nucleotides, the CDR3 is TGTGCCTGGCAGGGGAACTATGGCTACACCTTC. Translation: CAWQGNYGYTF.